Below are 15 T cell receptor beta chains sequenced from a single sample in a study of shared clonotypes between healthy human individuals. Produced via immunoSEQ multiplex PCR; TCRdb's table is partial and in-frame only. Of approximately 600,000 clones detected, approximately 95% appear once; the ten largest clones hold over 0.095%. As defined, naive CD8 cells were CD45RO-negative and positively selected for CCR7, with terminally differentiated effector memory CD45RA+ cells excluded. Source material: naive CD8+ T cells sorted from blood. Source of these receptors: a woman younger than 45 in good health.

The chain uses TRBV11-2 and TRBJ2-7; D uncertain. In germline, CDR1 is SGHAT, CDR2 FQNNGV. This CDR3 region has 13 residues. The V and J ends lost 0 bases and 3 bases respectively, with 6 bases between them. For the CDR3, the DNA is TGTGCCAGCAGCTTAGAATGGAACTACGAGCAGTACTTC. Protein product: CASSLEWNYEQYF.

In this sample, this clone turned up once. The rearrangement links TRBV27 to TRBJ2-1; D call uncertain. This CDR3 has 14 residues. Trimming took 5 bases from V and 6 from J, leaving 14 bases between them. Germline V gene data show CDR1 as MNHEY and CDR2 as SMNVEV (reference sequence). CDR3 sequence reads: CASSLTSPPNEQFF. The CDR3, as DNA: TGTGCCAGCAGTCTAACAAGCCCGCCCAATGAGCAGTTCTTC.

The chain is built from TRBV9 and TRBJ1-1; no reliable D call. Germline-derived CDR1 and CDR2 are SGDLS and YYNGEE. This CDR3 spans 13 amino acids. V gave up 4 bases and J gave up 4 bases, with 11 bases separating them. CDR3 in amino acids: CASSPGGTTEAFF. The DNA of the CDR3 is TGTGCCAGCAGCCCGGGTGGAACCACTGAAGCTTTCTTT.

This chain links TRBV30 with TRBJ2-1; no reliable D call. The CDR3 totals 13 residues. The germline V and J ends were trimmed by 4 bases and 9 bases, with 16 bases remaining between them. CDR1 and CDR2 from the germline V gene are GTSNPN and SVGIG (reference sequence). CDR3 loop: CAWIPHPGGEQFF. DNA of the CDR3: TGTGCCTGGATACCCCACCCGGGCGGTGAGCAGTTCTTC.

The chain employs TRBV5-4 and TRBJ2-7, with D unclear. This CDR3 is 15 amino acids long. The V end lost 0 bases, the J end lost 7 bases, and 17 bases lay between the germline ends. Germline CDR1 reads SGHNT; CDR2 reads YYREEE (reference sequence). CDR3 nucleotide sequence: TGTGCCAGCAGCTTGGATCCCGGGCCAAAGAGAGAGCAGTACTTC. This gives the protein CASSLDPGPKREQYF.

The rearrangement joins TRBV5-6 to TRBJ2-3; D is uncertain. Germline CDR1 is SGHDT and CDR2 is YYEEEE. The CDR3 is 14 residues long. Trimming took 0 bases from V and 0 from J, leaving 5 bases between them. CDR3 coding DNA: TGTGCCAGCAGCTTGGAGACTAGCACAGATACGCAGTATTTT. This encodes CASSLETSTDTQYF.

The rearrangement links TRBV6-5 to TRBJ2-7; D possibly uses TRBD1 or TRBD2 (6 bases each). V lost 5 bases to trimming and J lost 3 bases, with 17 bases between them. Germline V gene sequence: CDR1 MNHEY, CDR2 SVGAGI. The CDR3 runs to 15 residues. The CDR3 DNA sequence: TGTGCCAGCAGTGGAGGGGGTGGCGCCGGCTACGAGCAGTACTTC. This gives the protein CASSGGGGAGYEQYF.

CDR3 sequence: CASRLTLRTDTQYF. CDR3 in DNA: TGTGCCAGCAGACTGACCCTCCGCACAGATACGCAGTATTTT. The chain joins TRBV5-4 to TRBJ2-3; D is unresolved. Germline V gene sequence: CDR1 SGHNT, CDR2 YYREEE (reference sequence). CDR3 length equals 14 residues. V lost 5 bases and J lost 1, with 11 bases in between. Combining the CDR3 with reference TRBV5-4 and TRBJ2-3 gives the whole variable domain ETGVTQSPTHLIKTRGQQVTLRCSSQSGHNTVSWYQQALGQGPQFIFQYYREEENGRGNFPPRFSGLQFPNYSSELNVNALELDDSALYLCASRLTLRTDTQYFGPGTRLTVL.

This clone occurred once. The J gene is TRBJ2-1, the V gene TRBV19, with 8 bases lining up with TRBD2. Germline-derived CDR1 and CDR2 are LNHDA and SQIVND (reference sequence). V was clipped by 10 bases and J by 6 bases; unmatched bases: 11. The CDR3 loop spans 14 amino acids. The CDR3 region has the DNA TGTGCCACCCTAGCGAGGGCGGGGGGCAATGAGCAGTTCTTC. Protein sequence: CATLARAGGNEQFF.

This chain uses TRBV15 with TRBJ2-5; D is perhaps TRBD1 or TRBD2 (5 bases each). Trimming took off 3 bases at V and 11 bases at J, with 16 bases between the two ends. Per the germline V gene, CDR1 is LNHNV and CDR2 is YYDKDF (reference sequence). The CDR3 contains 13 residues. CDR3 residues: CATSSPGSQRQYF. Here the CDR3 DNA reads TGTGCCACCAGCAGCCCAGGGAGTCAGCGGCAGTACTTC.

The J gene is TRBJ1-1, the V gene TRBV11-3; D gene uncertain. The V gene lost 0 bases and the J gene lost 5 bases, with 7 bases spanning the gap. CDR3 length equals 13 residues. Germline V gives CDR1 SGHNT, CDR2 YENEEA. The chain's CDR3 is CASSLDRGTEAFF. CDR3 DNA: TGTGCCAGCAGCTTAGATCGCGGAACTGAAGCTTTCTTT. The variable domain in full, with the rest retrieved from reference TRBV11-3 and TRBJ1-1, is EAGVVQSPRYKIIEKKQPVAFWCNPISGHNTLYWYLQNLGQGPELLIRYENEEAVDDSQLPKDRFSAERLKGVDSTLKIQPAELGDSAVYLCASSLDRGTEAFFGQGTRLTVV.

In regard to this clone: Other DNA sequences in this specimen translate into the identical CDR3. V usage is TRBV27 and J usage is TRBJ2-1, with D unresolved. CDR1 and CDR2 from the germline V gene are MNHEY and SMNVEV (reference sequence). This CDR3 is built from 13 residues. V dropped 1 base and J dropped 1 base, with 2 bases sitting between them. In DNA, the CDR3 is TGTGCCAGCAGTTTATTTTCCTACAATGAGCAGTTCTTC. It specifies CASSLFSYNEQFF.

The rearrangement links TRBV5-1 to TRBJ1-6; D is ambiguous. The CDR3 runs to 16 residues. CDR1 is SGHRS, CDR2 YFSETQ, per germline. V was shortened by 0 bases and J by 13 bases, with 20 bases between the two germline ends. The CDR3: CASSLGATENAWPLHF. The CDR3 nucleotides read TGCGCCAGCAGCTTGGGGGCGACGGAGAACGCTTGGCCCCTCCACTTT. The full variable domain, its missing parts supplied by reference TRBV5-1 and TRBJ1-6, is KAGVTQTPRYLIKTRGQQVTLSCSPISGHRSVSWYQQTPGQGLQFLFEYFSETQRNKGNFPGRFSGRQFSNSRSEMNVSTLELGDSALYLCASSLGATENAWPLHFGNGTRLTVT.

This chain joins TRBV28 and TRBJ1-5; a possible D gene is TRBD1 (6 bases). The CDR3 contains 20 residues. The germline CDR1 and CDR2 sequences are MDHEN and SYDVKM. Trimming took 1 base from V and 1 from J, leaving 23 bases between them. The CDR3: CASSLSPTENAGASNQPQHF. The CDR3 region has the DNA TGTGCCAGCAGTTTATCACCCACTGAGAACGCAGGGGCCAGCAATCAGCCCCAGCATTTT.

This clone was picked up a small number of times. At the DNA level, this CDR3 is encoded by other sequences in the same sample as well. The rearrangement uses TRBV7-9 and TRBJ2-7, with unresolved D. CDR1 and CDR2 (germline): SEHNR, FQNEAQ (reference sequence). The CDR3 loop spans 10 amino acids. V lost 5 bases and J 3 bases, leaving 2 bases between the germline ends. CDR3 DNA sequence: TGTGCCAGCAGCGGCTACGAGCAGTACTTC. It translates to CASSGYEQYF.